One TCR beta chain is described in this entry. This entry is derived from a study of identical twins. From the 5' RACE reads, TCRdb called clonotypes with MiXCR, one entry per CDR3 protein. Found here are about 570,000 distinct CDR3 sequences, 9.5% to 10% of them singletons; the top ten hold 3%. Trimming removed 6 bases at V and 3 bases at J, with 12 bases between. CDR1 is MNHNS and CDR2 is SASEGT in the germline V gene. The CDR3 is 13 residues long. The sample also formed part of further work on yellow fever vaccine responses in identical twins.

This sequence was found in a woman younger than 30 in good health. Sequencing was carried out using PBMCs. The chain uses TRBV6-1 and TRBJ2-7; possible D gene TRBD1, 5 bases. The CDR3 here is CASRVRVGYEQYF. The DNA for the CDR3 is TGTGCCAGCAGGGTCAGGGTGGGCTACGAGCAGTACTTC.